This record covers a single T cell receptor (beta chain). Antigen: not known. This sample includes further DNA sequences coding for the same CDR3. The sample comes from a study of cytomegalovirus exposure and HLA in healthy donors. Study conclusions and caveats: Donors belonging to an Asian-associated ancestry cluster reportedly showed fewer N-insertions in productive TCRs than the roughly 670-donor mean, according to what a later analysis found. Based on reports, TCR beta sequences accurately predicted HLA-A and HLA-B alleles for most subjects. A later examination showed that TCR association rates differed by HLA locus, with DRB1 most and HLA-C fewest.

The length of the CDR3 is 15 residues. V was clipped by 6 bases and J by 0 bases; unmatched bases: 1. Germline V gives CDR1 SNHLY, CDR2 FYNNEI. Vbeta (60) and Jbeta (13) primers were used in the PCR. This table comes from immunoSEQ multiplex PCR, and its TCRdb copy is limited to in-frame clones, with some not included. In the table there are 300,000 or so clones, roughly 81% of which are singletons. The chain is built from TRBV2 and TRBJ2-1; TRBD2 matches at 11 bases. The TCR originated in a woman between 35 and 50 years old in good health and CMV-seropositive. Sequenced sample: PBMCs. The CDR3 spells CASRGTSGSYNEQFF. In nucleotides, the CDR3 is TGTGCCAGCAGGGGGACTAGCGGCTCCTACAATGAGCAGTTCTTC.